A selection of T cell receptor beta chains follows, all from one sample in a study of cytomegalovirus exposure and HLA in healthy donors. The method was immunoSEQ multiplex PCR; TCRdb's version includes in-frame clones alone and lacks a portion of them. The repertoire holds 200,000 to 250,000 clones, with 60% to 80% as singletons. The specimen sequenced was PBMCs. The receptors were sampled from a woman in her 30s in good health and CMV-seronegative. The CDR3 runs from the conserved cysteine through the conserved F or W. A D gene is named only where the DNA matches it firmly.

V gene,D gene,J gene,CDR3 protein
TRBV9,-,TRBJ2-1,CASSVVKSGYNEQFF
TRBV18,-,TRBJ1-3,CASSPGRRGGTGNTIYF
TRBV9,TRBD2,TRBJ2-1,CASSGQRGPSFDEQFF
TRBV18,TRBD2,TRBJ2-3,CASSPLAGPATDTQYF
TRBV10-1,-,TRBJ2-1,CASSDLARNGNNEQFF
TRBV19,TRBD1,TRBJ1-1,CASSTGQATEAFF
TRBV18,-,TRBJ1-1,CASSQDWGPNTEAFF
TRBV18,-,TRBJ2-1,CASSPLRAGKFF
TRBV19,TRBD1,TRBJ1-1,CASSLGQINTEAFF
TRBV30,-,TRBJ1-2,CAWSVRGLGYTF
TRBV30,TRBD1,TRBJ1-1,CALSPGQGWAEAFF
TRBV27,TRBD1,TRBJ1-2,CASSPQDRVNYGYTF
TRBV27,-,TRBJ2-7,CASSLDPGYEQYF